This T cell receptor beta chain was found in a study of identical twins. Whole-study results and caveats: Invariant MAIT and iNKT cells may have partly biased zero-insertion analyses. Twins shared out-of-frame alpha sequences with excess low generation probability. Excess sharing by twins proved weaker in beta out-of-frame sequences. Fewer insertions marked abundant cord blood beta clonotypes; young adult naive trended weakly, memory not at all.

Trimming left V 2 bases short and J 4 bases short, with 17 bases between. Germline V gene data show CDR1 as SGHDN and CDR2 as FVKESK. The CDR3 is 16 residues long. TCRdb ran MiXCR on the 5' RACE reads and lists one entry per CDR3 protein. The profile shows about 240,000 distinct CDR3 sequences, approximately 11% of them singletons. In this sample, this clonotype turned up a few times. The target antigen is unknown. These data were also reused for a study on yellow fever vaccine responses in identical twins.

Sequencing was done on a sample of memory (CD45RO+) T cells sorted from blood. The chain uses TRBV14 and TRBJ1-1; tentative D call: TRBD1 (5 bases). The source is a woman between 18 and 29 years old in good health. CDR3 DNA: TGTGCCAGCAGCCAACTGCAGACAGTGGGCGGCACTGAAGCTTTCTTT. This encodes CASSQLQTVGGTEAFF.